The present T cell receptor (beta chain) was sequenced within a study of identical twins (dated by TCRdb to the mid-2010s). Some background on the complete study: The study deep-sequenced TCR alpha and beta repertoires from monozygotic twins, unrelated adults of various ages and cord blood to test whether fetal clonotypes persist. To rule out contamination, the twin experiments were replicated at different times with different library preparation protocols.

V loses 0 bases of germline sequence and J loses 6 bases, and the interval between the two ends is 6 bases. For CDR1 and CDR2, the germline V gene (reference sequence) lists DFQATT and SNEGSKA. The CDR3 has 11 amino acids, counting the end cysteine and phenylalanine. The sequence is cut down to CDR3 DNA, 33 bases in frame from base 1. Points the paper makes about the study in general: In beta out-of-frame sequences, excess twin sharing was weaker, because having fewer shared sequences lowered the signal-to-noise ratio. Fewer insertions were carried by abundant cord blood beta clonotypes; a weaker similar trend was observed in young adult naive repertoires, while no such trend was observed in memory repertoires. Zero-insertion analyses could be partly confounded by invariant T cells such as MAIT and iNKT, though diverse VJ usage argued against such confounding for most clonotypes. Compared with coincidental sharing between unrelated individuals, an excess of low generation-probability sequences was observed among out-of-frame TCR alpha sequences shared between twins. In monozygotic twins, recombination models systematically underestimated out-of-frame TCR alpha sharing, but the models matched the sharing seen between unrelated individuals. Conclusions relied on cross-sectional statistical analysis, since the same donors could not be followed over many years.

Receptor libraries were prepared by 5' RACE. The sequencer listed for this sample is Illumina HiSeq 2000. A universal primer binding site was introduced by template switching, and a unique molecular identifier was present in the final cDNA, enabling accurate counting of TCR cDNA molecules. Specific primers in the conserved constant-segment region were used to synthesize first-strand cDNA for TCR alpha and beta chains. To control for contamination, every cDNA library was double barcoded, receiving both a SMART-Mk sample barcode and Illumina barcodes. TruSeq adapter sequences, together with Illumina sample barcodes, were added in two successive PCR steps. The TCR alpha and beta cDNA libraries were sequenced on the Illumina HiSeq platform using custom primers. On the study's bioinformatics: Raw reads were processed with MiGEC to extract unique molecular identifiers, and MiXCR was used to determine CDR3 positions. For each individual, recombination models were inferred using an EM algorithm with the repgenHMM and IGoR tools. Shared clonotype analysis was performed with the tcR package in R, normalizing sharing by the product of cloneset sizes. To study raw recombination free of thymic and clonal selection effects, out-of-frame nonproductive sequences were analyzed. The public reads were run again by TCRdb, first through fastp at Q25 and then through MiXCR, and only productive beta chains were kept. Every CDR3 protein is listed once, alongside the most common genes and DNA of its rows. The V and J calls reflect TCRdb's pipeline rather than the authors' work. For this sample there are about 730,000 distinct CDR3 sequences; about 20% appear just once. More than 4% of the sample is taken by the ten largest.

All donors were healthy Caucasians. The twin cohort comprised three pairs of female monozygotic twins, all aged about 18 to 29 years. RNA for TCR libraries was isolated from peripheral blood mononuclear cells. Notes on this clonotype: The antigen it recognizes is unknown. The input lacks base qualities; no much larger clone sits a single base away.

This same sample was also taken into another study, of T cells expressing NK-cell markers. As the second publication notes: In sorted CD3+CD56+NKG2C+, CD3+CD56+NKG2C- and CD3+CD56-NKG2C+ T-cell subsets from eight donors, TCR beta-chain repertoires were profiled. Of the eight sequenced donors, seven were found to be HCMV-seropositive and one was found to be HCMV-seronegative. To restrict sorting to alphabetaTCR-expressing T cells, an anti-gammadeltaTCR antibody was added in several experiments. In roughly 6 donors, the dominant CD3+CD56+NKG2C+ clonotypes ranked among the top 10 CD8+ clonotypes, making up 1.0-7.0% of CD8+ T cells. Those dominant clonotypes were again the most abundant among CD3+CD56-NKG2C+ cells in several donors, at about 28.3-65%. It remained unclear whether the expanded NKG2C-expressing T cell clones were specific for HCMV antigens. The eight sequenced donors were randomly selected healthy volunteers, three men and five women. HCMV-specific IgG was detected in serum with a commercial ELISA kit to determine HCMV serostatus. For about six donors, bulk peripheral blood T-cell repertoires were additionally sequenced from unsorted PBMC. MIGEC was used to demultiplex reads and group the reads by UMI, and MiTCR was used to assemble and quantify clonotypes. To exclude erroneous sequences, only TCR cDNA sequences supported by at least two reads were retained. Downstream repertoire analysis used the tcR package, and clonotypes were matched across fractions by CDR3 nucleotide sequence plus V segment. VDJmatch was used to annotate antigen specificity against VDJdb, with one amino acid substitution in CDR3 permitted.

Sequencing was done on a sample of PBMCs. The receptor comes from a woman under 30 in good health. Recombination joined TRBV20-1 with TRBJ2-7, with the D gene uncertain. The DNA is TGCAGTGCTAGAGATTCGGGCGAGCAGTACTTC. Translated, it reads CSARDSGEQYF.